This is a list of T cell receptor beta chains from one sample in a study of cytomegalovirus exposure and HLA in healthy donors. Profiled with immunoSEQ multiplex PCR; TCRdb holds only in-frame clones, not every one. In the table there are tens of thousands of clones, about 80% of which are singletons. Sequenced input: PBMCs. These receptors were collected from a male donor in good health and CMV-seronegative. Both conserved end residues are part of each CDR3. The order of the fields is V gene, J gene, D gene, CDR3 length, CDR3 protein, CDR3 DNA. The D gene is left open where the match is weak.

>TRBV10-3|TRBJ1-1|-|14
CAIRDRLQNTEAFF
TGTGCCATCAGAGACAGGCTGCAGAACACTGAAGCTTTCTTT
>TRBV19|TRBJ1-2|TRBD1|15
CASSITGGLGYGYTF
TGTGCCAGTAGCATAACAGGGGGCCTGGGCTATGGCTACACCTTC
>TRBV11-2|TRBJ2-7|-|13
CASSLEAFYEQYF
TGTGCCAGCAGCTTAGAAGCCTTCTACGAGCAGTACTTC
>TRBV29-1|TRBJ1-4|TRBD1|13
CSVQDRANEKLFF
TGCAGCGTTCAGGACAGGGCTAATGAAAAACTGTTTTTT
>TRBV10-2|TRBJ2-2|-|14
CASSEYQGTGELFF
TGCGCCAGCAGTGAATACCAGGGAACCGGGGAGCTGTTTTTT
>TRBV19|TRBJ1-2|TRBD1|12
CASARGNYGYTF
TGTGCCAGTGCCAGGGGGAACTATGGCTACACCTTC
>TRBV11-2|TRBJ2-3|-|16
CASSLGTASSTDTQYF
TGTGCCAGCAGCTTAGGGACAGCGTCTAGCACAGATACGCAGTATTTT
>TRBV7-2|TRBJ1-3|-|14
CASSLGRPGNTIYF
TGTGCCAGCAGCCTAGGGAGACCTGGAAACACCATATATTTT
>TRBV9|TRBJ2-5|TRBD2|14
CASSVEGREETQYF
TGTGCCAGCAGCGTAGAGGGGAGGGAAGAGACCCAGTACTTC
>TRBV20-1|TRBJ1-2|-|11
CSASDGDGYTF
TGCAGTGCTAGCGACGGGGATGGCTACACCTTC
>TRBV6-5|TRBJ1-1|TRBD1|15
CAISLPGQGGTEAFF
TGTGCCATCAGTTTACCGGGACAGGGTGGCACTGAAGCTTTCTTT
>TRBV19|TRBJ1-1|-|14
CASTRQDQWDEAFF
TGTGCCAGTACCAGACAGGATCAGTGGGATGAAGCTTTCTTT
>TRBV5-1|TRBJ1-1|-|14
CASSLGGQYTEAFF
TGCGCCAGCAGCTTGGGTGGACAGTACACTGAAGCTTTCTTT
>TRBV6-6|TRBJ1-2|-|12
CASSLQADGYTF
TGTGCCAGCAGTCTACAGGCGGATGGCTACACCTTC
>TRBV28|TRBJ2-7|-|17
CASSSTIVETTPYEQYF
TGTGCCAGCAGTTCAACCATTGTCGAAACAACGCCCTACGAGCAGTACTTC
>TRBV25-1|TRBJ2-7|-|12
CASSFGESEQYF
TGTGCCAGCAGTTTCGGAGAGAGCGAGCAGTACTTC
>TRBV7-6|TRBJ1-1|-|18
CASSSISGLREKDTEAFF
TGTGCCAGCAGCTCGATTTCGGGATTACGGGAGAAAGACACTGAAGCTTTCTTT
>TRBV6-5|TRBJ1-2|-|15
CASSLDPTGGYGYTF
TGTGCCAGCAGTCTCGACCCGACAGGCGGGTATGGCTACACCTTC
>TRBV5-1|TRBJ2-7|TRBD1|15
CASSPTGQAPYEQYF
TGCGCCAGCAGTCCCACGGGACAGGCCCCCTACGAGCAGTACTTC
>TRBV27|TRBJ1-4|-|14
CASSFGQLNEKLFF
TGTGCCAGCAGTTTTGGGCAGCTCAATGAAAAACTGTTTTTT
>TRBV6-6|TRBJ2-7|TRBD1|16
CASSYSMAGGGDEQYF
TGTGCCAGCAGTTACTCGATGGCAGGGGGCGGCGACGAGCAGTACTTC
>TRBV5-1|TRBJ2-7|TRBD2|14
CASSRTSGSYEQYF
TGCGCCAGCAGCCGGACTAGCGGGAGTTACGAGCAGTACTTC
>TRBV4-1|TRBJ1-5|-|15
CASSQMGRGNQPQHF
TGCGCCAGCAGCCAGATGGGGCGAGGCAATCAGCCCCAGCATTTT
>TRBV2|TRBJ1-3|-|10
CASQGNTIYF
TGTGCCAGCCAGGGAAACACCATATATTTT
>TRBV11-2|TRBJ1-1|-|14
CASSSHGMNTEAFF
TGTGCCAGCAGCTCCCACGGTATGAACACTGAAGCTTTCTTT